This T cell receptor (beta chain) was obtained from a study of memory CD4+ T cells and cytomegalovirus serostatus. This clone was found a few times. Single viable CD3+CD4+CD8-CD45RO+ cells were sorted as the memory CD4+ T cells. Repertoires were generated with immunoSEQ multiplex PCR, while TCRdb's copy carries only in-frame clones and drops some. This sample carries 85,000 to 100,000 clones, 80% of them seen once, and the ten largest clones take approximately 4%. Germline loops: CDR1 DFQATT, CDR2 SNEGSKA (reference sequence). V was cut by 8 bases and J by 2 bases, with 9 bases left in between. The CDR3 runs 11 residues.

The chain links TRBV20-1 to TRBJ1-1; no firm D call. The sample consisted of memory CD4+ T cells from blood. This clonotype originated in an adult in good health and CMV-seropositive. The CDR3 loop reads CSQRLNTEAFF. DNA of the CDR3: TGCAGTCAGAGGCTTAACACTGAAGCTTTCTTT.